The sequence of this T cell receptor (beta chain) was determined in a study of T cell responses to AZD1222 COVID-19 vaccine. Findings of the study overall: Seropositive status at baseline applied to only a handful of AZD1222 recipients. Donors were mostly white British, more females; clonal diversity possibly underestimated. At 160-218 and 743-854, vaccine-associated CD4 TCRs were dominant, and they spanned spike.

On this clone itself: What it binds is not known.

The assay was immunoSEQ multiplex PCR, and TCRdb's table has in-frame clones only and misses some. The data hold over 120,000 clones, with 86% observed a single time. The length of the CDR3 is 13 residues. Looked up from germline, CDR1 is MNHEY and CDR2 is SMNVEV (reference sequence). Deletions cut 3 bases from V and 12 bases from J, with 15 bases between. The sequencing used peripheral blood, collected 28 days after the second AZD1222 dose. This receptor was identified in an adult who received the AZD1222 COVID-19 vaccine. The gene calls are TRBV27 and TRBJ1-5; D call uncertain. CDR3 nucleotide sequence: TGTGCCAGCAGTTTCCTCCCAGGAGAGGGCCAGCATTTT. This encodes CASSFLPGEGQHF.